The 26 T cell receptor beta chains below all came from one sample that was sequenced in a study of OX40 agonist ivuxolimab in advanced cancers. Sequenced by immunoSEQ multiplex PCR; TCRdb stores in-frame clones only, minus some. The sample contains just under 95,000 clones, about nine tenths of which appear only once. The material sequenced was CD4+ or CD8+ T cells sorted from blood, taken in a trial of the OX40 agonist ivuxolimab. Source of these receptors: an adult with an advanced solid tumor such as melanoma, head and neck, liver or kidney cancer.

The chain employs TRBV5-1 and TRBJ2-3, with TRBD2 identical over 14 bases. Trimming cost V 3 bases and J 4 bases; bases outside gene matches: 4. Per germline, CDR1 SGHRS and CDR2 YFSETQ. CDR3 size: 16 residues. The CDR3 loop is CASSYGTSGGPDTQYF. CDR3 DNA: TGCGCCAGCAGCTACGGGACTAGCGGGGGTCCAGATACGCAGTATTTT.

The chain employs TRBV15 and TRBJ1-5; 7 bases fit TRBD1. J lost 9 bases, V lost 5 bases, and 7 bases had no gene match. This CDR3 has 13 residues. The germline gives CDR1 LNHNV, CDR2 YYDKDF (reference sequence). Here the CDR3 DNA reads TGTGCCACCAGCTACGACAGGGAGAGGCCCCAGCATTTT. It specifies CATSYDRERPQHF.

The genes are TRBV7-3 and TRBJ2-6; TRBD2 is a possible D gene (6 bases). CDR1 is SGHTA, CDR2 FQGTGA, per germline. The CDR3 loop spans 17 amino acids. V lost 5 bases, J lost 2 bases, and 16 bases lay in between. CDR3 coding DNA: TGTGCCAGCAGCAAATCCTCGGGGGAAACTGGGGCCAACGTCCTGACTTTC. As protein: CASSKSSGETGANVLTF.

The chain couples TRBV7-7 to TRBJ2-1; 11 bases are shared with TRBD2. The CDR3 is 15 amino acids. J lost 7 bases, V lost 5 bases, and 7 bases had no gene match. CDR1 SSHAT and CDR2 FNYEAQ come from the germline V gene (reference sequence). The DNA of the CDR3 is TGTGCCAGCAGCCGACTAGCGGGGCAGGGAAATGAGCAGTTCTTC. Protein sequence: CASSRLAGQGNEQFF.

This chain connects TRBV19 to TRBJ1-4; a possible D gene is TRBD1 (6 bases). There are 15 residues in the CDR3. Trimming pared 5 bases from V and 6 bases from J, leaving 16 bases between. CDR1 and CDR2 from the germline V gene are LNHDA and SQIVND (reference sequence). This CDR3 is CASSPDRFRYEKLFF. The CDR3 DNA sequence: TGTGCCAGTAGTCCCGACAGGTTTCGTTATGAAAAACTGTTTTTT.

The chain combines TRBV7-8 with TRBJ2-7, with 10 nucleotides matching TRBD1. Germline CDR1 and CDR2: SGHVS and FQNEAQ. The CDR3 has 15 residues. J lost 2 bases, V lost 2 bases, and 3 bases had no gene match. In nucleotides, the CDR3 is TGTGCCAGCAGCTTACGGGACAGGGGAACCTACGAGCAGTACTTC. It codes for CASSLRDRGTYEQYF.

This chain's CDR3 is CSVAQGWTEAFF. Here the CDR3 DNA reads TGCAGCGTCGCCCAGGGTTGGACTGAAGCTTTCTTT. The chain employs TRBV29-1 and TRBJ1-1, with D possibly matching TRBD1 (5 bases). Trimming pared 6 bases from V and 5 bases from J, leaving 13 bases between. The CDR3 has 12 amino acids. The V gene's germline CDR1 is SQVTM and CDR2 ANQGSEA.

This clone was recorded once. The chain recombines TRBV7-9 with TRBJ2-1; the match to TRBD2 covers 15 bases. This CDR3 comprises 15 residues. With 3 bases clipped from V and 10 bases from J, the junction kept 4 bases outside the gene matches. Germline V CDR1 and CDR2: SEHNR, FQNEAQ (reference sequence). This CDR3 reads CASSFGTSGGNEQFF. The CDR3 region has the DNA TGTGCCAGCAGCTTTGGGACTAGCGGGGGGAACGAGCAGTTCTTC. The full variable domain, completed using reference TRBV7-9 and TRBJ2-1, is DTGVSQNPRHKITKRGQNVTFRCDPISEHNRLYWYRQTLGQGPEFLTYFQNEAQLEKSRLLSDRFSAERPKGSFSTLEIQRTEQGDSAMYLCASSFGTSGGNEQFFGPGTRLTVL.

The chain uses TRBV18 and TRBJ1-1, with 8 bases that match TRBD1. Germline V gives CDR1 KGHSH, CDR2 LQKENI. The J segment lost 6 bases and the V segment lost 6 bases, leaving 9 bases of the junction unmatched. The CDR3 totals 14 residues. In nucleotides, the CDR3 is TGTGCCAGCTCCCAAAATGACAGGGGCTCTGAAGCTTTCTTT. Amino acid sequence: CASSQNDRGSEAFF.

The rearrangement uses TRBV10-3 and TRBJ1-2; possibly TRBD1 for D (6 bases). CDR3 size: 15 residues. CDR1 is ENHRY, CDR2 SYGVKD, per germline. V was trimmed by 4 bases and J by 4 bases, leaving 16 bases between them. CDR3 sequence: CAISVGGVVAYGYTF. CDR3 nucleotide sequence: TGTGCCATCAGTGTAGGGGGAGTCGTTGCCTATGGCTACACCTTC.

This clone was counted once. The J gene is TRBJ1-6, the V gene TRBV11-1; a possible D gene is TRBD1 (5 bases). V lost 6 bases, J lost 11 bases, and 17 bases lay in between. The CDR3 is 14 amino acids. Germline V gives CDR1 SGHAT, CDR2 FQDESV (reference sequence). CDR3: CASSGALRGPPLHF. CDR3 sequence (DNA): TGTGCCAGCAGTGGGGCCCTACGGGGACCACCCCTCCACTTT.

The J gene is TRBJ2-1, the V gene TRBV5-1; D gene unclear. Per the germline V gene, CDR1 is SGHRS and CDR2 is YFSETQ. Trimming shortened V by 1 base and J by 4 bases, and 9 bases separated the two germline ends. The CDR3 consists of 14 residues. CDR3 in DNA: TGCGCCAGCAGCTTGATCGACTTATACAATGAGCAGTTCTTC. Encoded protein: CASSLIDLYNEQFF.

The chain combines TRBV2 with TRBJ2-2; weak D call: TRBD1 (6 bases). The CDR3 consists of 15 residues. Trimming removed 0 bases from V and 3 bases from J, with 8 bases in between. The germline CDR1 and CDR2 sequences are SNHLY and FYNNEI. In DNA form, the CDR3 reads TGTGCCAGCAGTGAAGCAGACAGGTACACCGGGGAGCTGTTTTTT. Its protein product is CASSEADRYTGELFF.

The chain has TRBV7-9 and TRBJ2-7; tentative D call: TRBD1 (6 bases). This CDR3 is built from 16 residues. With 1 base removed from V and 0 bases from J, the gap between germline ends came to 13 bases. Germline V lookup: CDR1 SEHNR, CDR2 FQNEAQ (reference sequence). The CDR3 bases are TGTGCCAGCAGCTTAGGCTCCACAGGGAGCTCCTACGAGCAGTACTTC. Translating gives CASSLGSTGSSYEQYF.

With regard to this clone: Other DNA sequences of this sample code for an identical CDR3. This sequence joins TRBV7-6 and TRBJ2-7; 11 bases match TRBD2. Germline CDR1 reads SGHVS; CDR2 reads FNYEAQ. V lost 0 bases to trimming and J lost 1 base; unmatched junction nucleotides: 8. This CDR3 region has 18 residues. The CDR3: CASSLAPLAGGTSYEQYF. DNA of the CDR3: TGTGCCAGCAGCTTAGCGCCCCTAGCGGGGGGTACATCCTACGAGCAGTACTTC.

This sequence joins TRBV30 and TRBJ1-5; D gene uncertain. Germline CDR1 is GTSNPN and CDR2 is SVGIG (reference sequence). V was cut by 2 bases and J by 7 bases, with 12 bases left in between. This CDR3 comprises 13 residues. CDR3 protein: CAWSMKGNQPQHF. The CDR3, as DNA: TGTGCCTGGAGTATGAAGGGTAACCAGCCCCAGCATTTT.

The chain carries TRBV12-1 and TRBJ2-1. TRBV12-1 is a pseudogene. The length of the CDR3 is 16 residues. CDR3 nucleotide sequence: TGTGCCAGCAGCTTTACCCAGAGAAACTCCTACAATGAGCAGTTCTTC. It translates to CASSFTQRNSYNEQFF.

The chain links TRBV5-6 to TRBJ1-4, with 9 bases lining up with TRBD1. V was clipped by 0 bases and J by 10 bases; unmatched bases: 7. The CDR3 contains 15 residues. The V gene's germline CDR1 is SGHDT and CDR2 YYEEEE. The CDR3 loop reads CASSLGGQGRGKLFF. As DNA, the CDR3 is TGTGCCAGCAGCTTGGGTGGACAGGGGAGAGGAAAACTGTTTTTT.

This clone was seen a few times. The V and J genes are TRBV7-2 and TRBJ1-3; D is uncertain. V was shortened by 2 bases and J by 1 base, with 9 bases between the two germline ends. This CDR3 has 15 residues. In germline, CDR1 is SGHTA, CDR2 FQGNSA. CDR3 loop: CASSLSSLSGNTIYF. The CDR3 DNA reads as TGTGCCAGCAGCTTATCCAGCTTATCTGGAAACACCATATATTTT.

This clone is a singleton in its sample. The CDR3 is CASSLARGVAYEQYF. The CDR3 DNA reads as TGCGCCAGCAGCTTGGCGCGGGGGGTCGCCTACGAGCAGTACTTC. The V gene is TRBV5-1, the J gene TRBJ2-7, with 8 bases that match TRBD2. The CDR3 is 15 residues long. Germline CDR1 SGHRS, CDR2 YFSETQ. V lost 0 bases and J lost 2; bases outside the gene matches: 4.

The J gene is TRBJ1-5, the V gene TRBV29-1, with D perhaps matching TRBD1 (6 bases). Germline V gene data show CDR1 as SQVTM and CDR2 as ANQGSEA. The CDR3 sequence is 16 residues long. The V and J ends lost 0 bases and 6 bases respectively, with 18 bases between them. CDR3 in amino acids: CSVEEPGATPGQPQHF. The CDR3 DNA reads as TGCAGCGTTGAAGAGCCGGGGGCGACACCCGGTCAGCCCCAGCATTTT.

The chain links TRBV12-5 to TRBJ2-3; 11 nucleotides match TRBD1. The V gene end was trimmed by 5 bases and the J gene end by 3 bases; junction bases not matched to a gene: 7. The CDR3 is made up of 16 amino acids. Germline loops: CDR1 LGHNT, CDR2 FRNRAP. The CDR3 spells CASGPGTGGSTDTQYF. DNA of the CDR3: TGTGCTAGTGGTCCGGGGACAGGGGGGAGTACAGATACGCAGTATTTT.

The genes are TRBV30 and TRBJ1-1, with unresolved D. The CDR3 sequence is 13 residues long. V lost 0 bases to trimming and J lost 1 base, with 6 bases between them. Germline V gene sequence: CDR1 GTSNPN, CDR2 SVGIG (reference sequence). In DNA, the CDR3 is TGTGCCTGGAGTGTACTTTGGAACACTGAAGCTTTCTTT. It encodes CAWSVLWNTEAFF. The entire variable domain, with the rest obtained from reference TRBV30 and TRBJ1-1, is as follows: SQTIHQWPATLVQPVGSPLSLECTVEGTSNPNLYWYRQAAGRGLQLLFYSVGIGQISSEVPQNLSASRPQDRQFILSSKKLLLSDSGFYLCAWSVLWNTEAFFGQGTRLTVV.

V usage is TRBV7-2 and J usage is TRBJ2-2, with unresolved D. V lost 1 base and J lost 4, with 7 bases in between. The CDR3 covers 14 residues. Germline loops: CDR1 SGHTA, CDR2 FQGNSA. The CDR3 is CASSLDDFTGELFF. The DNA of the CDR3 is TGTGCCAGCAGCTTAGATGACTTCACCGGGGAGCTGTTTTTT.

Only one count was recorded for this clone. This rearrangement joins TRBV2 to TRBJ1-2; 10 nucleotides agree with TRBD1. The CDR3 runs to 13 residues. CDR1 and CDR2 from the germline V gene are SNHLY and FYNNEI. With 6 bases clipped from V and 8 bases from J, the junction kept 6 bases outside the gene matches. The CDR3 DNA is TGTGCCAGCAGCTTCGGGACAGGGGTAGGCTACACCTTC. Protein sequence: CASSFGTGVGYTF.

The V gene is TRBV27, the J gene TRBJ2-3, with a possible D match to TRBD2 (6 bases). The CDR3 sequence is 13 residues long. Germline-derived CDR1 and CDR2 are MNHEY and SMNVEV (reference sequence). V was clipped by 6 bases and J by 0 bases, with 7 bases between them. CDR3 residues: CASRGTSTDTQYF. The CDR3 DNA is TGTGCCAGCAGAGGGACTAGCACAGATACGCAGTATTTT.